This T cell receptor (beta chain) derives from a study of T-cell reconstitution after alpha-beta-depleted transplantation in children. The TCRbeta library incorporated unique molecular identifiers. TCRdb used MiXCR to reprocess the PCR reads, holding one entry per CDR3 protein. This table has some 240,000 distinct CDR3 sequences, 9.7% appearing once. This clonotype was recorded at least ten times. Trimming stripped 4 bases from V and 3 bases from J, with 12 bases between. The CDR3 runs to 13 residues. The V gene's germline CDR1 is DFQATT and CDR2 SNEGSKA (reference sequence). This chain connects TRBV20-1 to TRBJ2-5, with a tentative D call TRBD2 (5 bases). Specimen: PBMCs from the stem cell graft donor, collected from the stem cell graft. This clonotype originated in a human donor who donated a stem cell graft to a child with SCID. CDR3 region: CSATNFGKETQYF. In nucleotides, the CDR3 is TGCAGTGCTACAAACTTCGGGAAAGAGACCCAGTACTTC.